Shown below are 8 T cell receptor beta chains from a single sample sequenced in a study of blood T cell repertoires in COVID-19 (dated by TCRdb to 2020 to 2022). Library preparation employed the immunoSEQ multiplex PCR assay. This is the immuneACCESS table as TCRdb keeps it, with only in-frame sequences that have V and J called. A part of the clones is gone; compared with another copy, unresolved V genes explain less than half, and the rest is unexplained. This sample has about 220,000 clones in its table, and approximately 86% of those were observed once. The ten largest clones take up 3% to 4% of the sample. Material for sequencing was peripheral blood. The receptors originated from a woman of 80 years or more with acute or convalescent COVID-19.

This chain joins TRBV6-6 and TRBJ1-5; 8 bases are shared with TRBD1. V shed 5 bases and J 4 bases; nucleotides not matched to a gene: 10. Germline V gene lookup returns CDR1 MNHNY and CDR2 SVGAGI (reference sequence). The CDR3 has 16 amino acids. In nucleotides, the CDR3 is TGTGCCAGCAGTGCCGAGACAGGGGCTGATAATCAGCCCCAGCATTTT. It translates to CASSAETGADNQPQHF.

The gene calls are TRBV9 and TRBJ2-7; TRBD2 aligns across 7 bases. Germline-derived CDR1 and CDR2 are SGDLS and YYNGEE. This CDR3 is 13 amino acids long. Germline trimming cut 0 bases from V and 6 bases from J; bases unmatched to any gene: 3. The CDR3 here is CASSVGGTTEQYF. The CDR3 nucleotides are TGTGCCAGCAGCGTAGGTGGGACTACCGAGCAGTACTTC.

The V gene is TRBV10-3, the J gene TRBJ1-1; D is unresolved. This CDR3 is built from 14 residues. Trimming removed 3 bases from V and 1 base from J, with 9 bases in between. Germline V gene sequence: CDR1 ENHRY, CDR2 SYGVKD. The CDR3 spells CAISERVGNTEAFF. In DNA form, the CDR3 reads TGTGCCATCAGTGAACGGGTAGGGAACACTGAAGCTTTCTTT.

The chain uses TRBV2 and TRBJ1-1; a weak D match, TRBD1 (6 bases). The V and J ends lost 1 base and 4 bases respectively, with 10 bases between them. The germline V gene has CDR1 SNHLY and CDR2 FYNNEI. The CDR3 is 14 amino acids. The chain's CDR3 is CASSEVAGATEAFF. The CDR3 nucleotides read TGTGCCAGCAGTGAAGTAGCAGGGGCCACTGAAGCTTTCTTT.

V usage is TRBV9 and J usage is TRBJ2-3; 10 bases line up with TRBD2. Germline trimming cut 3 bases from V and 2 bases from J; bases unmatched to any gene: 3. Germline V gives CDR1 SGDLS, CDR2 YYNGEE. The CDR3 is made up of 15 amino acids. The CDR3 protein is CASSASGGNTDTQYF. The DNA of the CDR3 is TGTGCCAGCAGCGCTAGCGGGGGCAACACAGATACGCAGTATTTT. Full variable domain (rest looked up from reference TRBV9 and TRBJ2-3): DSGVTQTPKHLITATGQRVTLRCSPRSGDLSVYWYQQSLDQGLQFLIQYYNGEERAKGNILERFSAQQFPDLHSELNLSSLELGDSALYFCASSASGGNTDTQYFGPGTRLTVL.

V usage is TRBV5-1 and J usage is TRBJ1-2, with D unclear. Trimming cost V 0 bases and J 7 bases, with 7 bases left between them. Per the germline V gene, CDR1 is SGHRS and CDR2 is YFSETQ. The CDR3 consists of 12 residues. The CDR3 region is CASSLASFGYTF. CDR3 coding DNA: TGCGCCAGCAGCTTGGCCTCGTTTGGCTACACCTTC.

The V and J genes are TRBV11-2 and TRBJ2-3; 9 nucleotides agree with TRBD2. Germline CDR1 SGHAT, CDR2 FQNNGV. V was pared by 0 bases and J by 5 bases, with 12 bases of the junction left unmatched. This CDR3 has 18 amino acids. The CDR3, as DNA: TGTGCCAGCAGCTTAGACCCGCCGGGAGCGGGGGGAGGAGATACGCAGTATTTT. This encodes CASSLDPPGAGGGDTQYF.

The chain carries TRBV18 and TRBJ1-1; tentatively, D is TRBD1 (5 bases). Trimming left V 1 base short and J 0 bases short, with 12 bases between. This CDR3 has 16 residues. Germline V gene sequence: CDR1 KGHSH, CDR2 LQKENI. In DNA, the CDR3 is TGTGCCAGCTCACCACTCGACCCAGGGCTGAACACTGAAGCTTTCTTT. Translating gives CASSPLDPGLNTEAFF.